Listed below are T cell receptor beta chains from one sample, sequenced in a study of cytomegalovirus exposure and HLA in healthy donors. The table came from immunoSEQ multiplex PCR; TCRdb's copy has only in-frame clones and leaves some out. The table includes approximately 170,000 clones, roughly 80% detected once. Sequences were obtained from PBMCs. The receptors originated from a woman younger than 45 in good health and CMV-seropositive. Both conserved end residues are part of each CDR3. Fields, in order: clone size, D gene, J gene, V gene, CDR3 DNA, CDR3 protein. D genes are given only for firm matches. The size of a clone is reported for some rows only, either as once, few or many, or as a class for expanded clones.

abundance: NA; d_gene: NA; j_gene: TRBJ1-5; v_gene: TRBV2; CDR3nt: TGTGCCAGCGGGTCGGACAGCGAATTAATTACCAATCAGCCCCAGCATTTT; CDR3aa: CASGSDSELITNQPQHF
abundance: NA; d_gene: TRBD1; j_gene: TRBJ2-4; v_gene: TRBV6-4; CDR3nt: TGTGCCAGCAGCAGGAAACCGGGACAGAGAGCTTTAGTATGCAAAAACATTCAGTACTTC; CDR3aa: CASSRKPGQRALVCKNIQYF
abundance: NA; d_gene: TRBD2; j_gene: TRBJ2-7; v_gene: TRBV5-1; CDR3nt: TGCGCCAGCAGCTCCGGCCTAGCGGGAGGGCCGGGTAATTACGAGCAGTACTTC; CDR3aa: CASSSGLAGGPGNYEQYF
abundance: NA; d_gene: TRBD2; j_gene: TRBJ2-1; v_gene: TRBV11-3; CDR3nt: TGTGCCAGCAGCTTAGATCCCGGGACTAGCGGGAGGAGGGTGTACAATGAGCAGTTCTTC; CDR3aa: CASSLDPGTSGRRVYNEQFF
abundance: once; d_gene: NA; j_gene: TRBJ1-4; v_gene: TRBV7-8; CDR3nt: TGTGCCAGCAGGGGGGCAGGGGTGGAAAAACTGTTTTTT; CDR3aa: CASRGAGVEKLFF
abundance: NA; d_gene: TRBD1; j_gene: TRBJ2-3; v_gene: TRBV9; CDR3nt: TGTGCCAGCAGCTCCCGGACAGGGGGCAAGACAGATACGCAGTATTTT; CDR3aa: CASSSRTGGKTDTQYF
abundance: NA; d_gene: NA; j_gene: TRBJ2-7; v_gene: TRBV28; CDR3nt: TGTGCCAGCAGTAAGGGGGACTACGAGCAGTACTTC; CDR3aa: CASSKGDYEQYF
abundance: NA; d_gene: NA; j_gene: TRBJ1-5; v_gene: TRBV27; CDR3nt: TGTGCCAGCAGTTTACAGGGGAACGATCAGCCCCAGCATTTT; CDR3aa: CASSLQGNDQPQHF
abundance: NA; d_gene: TRBD2; j_gene: TRBJ2-1; v_gene: TRBV6-1; CDR3nt: TGTGCCAGCACTATGATGACTAGCGGCGGTGAGCAGTTCTTC; CDR3aa: CASTMMTSGGEQFF
abundance: few; d_gene: NA; j_gene: TRBJ1-6; v_gene: TRBV18; CDR3nt: TGTGCCAGCTCACTACAGGGAAATAATTCACCCCTCCACTTT; CDR3aa: CASSLQGNNSPLHF
abundance: NA; d_gene: NA; j_gene: TRBJ2-3; v_gene: TRBV5-1; CDR3nt: TGCGCCAGCAGAAGTGGGGCTAGCACAGATACGCAGTATTTT; CDR3aa: CASRSGASTDTQYF
abundance: NA; d_gene: NA; j_gene: TRBJ1-1; v_gene: TRBV19; CDR3nt: TGTGCCAGTAGTAGGCGCCGGGGGTCGGACACTGAAGCTTTCTTT; CDR3aa: CASSRRRGSDTEAFF
abundance: NA; d_gene: TRBD1; j_gene: TRBJ1-1; v_gene: TRBV28; CDR3nt: TGTGCCAGCAGTCTTTTGTCGCAGGGGGCATATGACACTGAAGCTTTCTTT; CDR3aa: CASSLLSQGAYDTEAFF
abundance: NA; d_gene: NA; j_gene: TRBJ2-2; v_gene: TRBV5-1; CDR3nt: TGCGCCAGCAAGCAGGGTACGTGGTACGACACCGGGGAGCTGTTTTTT; CDR3aa: CASKQGTWYDTGELFF
abundance: few; d_gene: TRBD2; j_gene: TRBJ2-1; v_gene: TRBV5-1; CDR3nt: TGCGCCAGCAGCGGAGGACTAGCGGGAGCGCTTGAGCAGTTCTTC; CDR3aa: CASSGGLAGALEQFF
abundance: NA; d_gene: NA; j_gene: TRBJ1-5; v_gene: TRBV30; CDR3nt: TGTGCCTGGAGACGAAGGCCCGGGAAGAATCAGCCCCAGCATTTT; CDR3aa: CAWRRRPGKNQPQHF
abundance: NA; d_gene: TRBD1; j_gene: TRBJ1-4; v_gene: TRBV28; CDR3nt: TGTGCCAGCAGTTTAATTCGGAGGGGGCTAATTGAAAAACTGTTTTTT; CDR3aa: CASSLIRRGLIEKLFF
abundance: NA; d_gene: TRBD2; j_gene: TRBJ2-7; v_gene: TRBV7-2; CDR3nt: TGTGCCAGCAGCTTCAGAGCGGGAGACGGCGACGAGCAGTACTTC; CDR3aa: CASSFRAGDGDEQYF
abundance: NA; d_gene: NA; j_gene: TRBJ2-3; v_gene: TRBV28; CDR3nt: TGTGCCAGCAGCCAATCCCTCAGAGATACGCAGTATTTT; CDR3aa: CASSQSLRDTQYF
abundance: NA; d_gene: NA; j_gene: TRBJ1-1; v_gene: TRBV27; CDR3nt: TGTGCCAGCAGTCCCTGGGGAGGCACTGAAGCTTTCTTT; CDR3aa: CASSPWGGTEAFF
abundance: NA; d_gene: TRBD1; j_gene: TRBJ1-1; v_gene: TRBV5-1; CDR3nt: TGCGCCAGCAGCTTGGCCGGGACAGGGGGCACTGAAGCTTTCTTT; CDR3aa: CASSLAGTGGTEAFF
abundance: NA; d_gene: TRBD1; j_gene: TRBJ2-1; v_gene: TRBV7-9; CDR3nt: TGTGCCAGCAGCTCCCCCCGACAGGGTTTCTCCTACAATGAGCAGTTCTTC; CDR3aa: CASSSPRQGFSYNEQFF
abundance: NA; d_gene: TRBD1; j_gene: TRBJ2-7; v_gene: TRBV6-1; CDR3nt: TGTGCCAGCACCCCGACAGGGCTCTACGAGCAGTACTTC; CDR3aa: CASTPTGLYEQYF
abundance: few; d_gene: TRBD1; j_gene: TRBJ2-7; v_gene: TRBV5-1; CDR3nt: TGCGCCAGCAGCTCCCGGGACAGAGCCTACGAGCAGTACTTC; CDR3aa: CASSSRDRAYEQYF
abundance: NA; d_gene: TRBD2; j_gene: TRBJ2-3; v_gene: TRBV5-4; CDR3nt: TGTGCCAGCAGCGGTCGGGGGGAGCCAGATACGCAGTATTTT; CDR3aa: CASSGRGEPDTQYF
abundance: NA; d_gene: NA; j_gene: TRBJ2-1; v_gene: TRBV28; CDR3nt: TGTGCCACCGTAGAGGCTTCCACTCGCTCCTACAATGAGCAGTTCTTC; CDR3aa: CATVEASTRSYNEQFF
abundance: once; d_gene: TRBD1; j_gene: TRBJ2-7; v_gene: TRBV15; CDR3nt: TGTGCCACCAGCAGATCCTGGACAGGGACCTCCTACGAGCAGTACTTC; CDR3aa: CATSRSWTGTSYEQYF
abundance: NA; d_gene: NA; j_gene: TRBJ2-7; v_gene: TRBV2; CDR3nt: TGTGCCAGCAGTGAAGAGGGTAGCGCCTACGAGCAGTACTTC; CDR3aa: CASSEEGSAYEQYF
abundance: NA; d_gene: TRBD2; j_gene: TRBJ2-1; v_gene: TRBV11-2; CDR3nt: TGTGCCAGCAGCCTCCCCGGGGAGGGTCTGGACAATGAGCAGTTCTTC; CDR3aa: CASSLPGEGLDNEQFF
abundance: NA; d_gene: NA; j_gene: TRBJ2-1; v_gene: TRBV29-1; CDR3nt: TGCAGCGTTGATGGGGGGAAATTCTACAATGAGCAGTTCTTC; CDR3aa: CSVDGGKFYNEQFF
abundance: NA; d_gene: TRBD2; j_gene: TRBJ2-1; v_gene: TRBV4-1; CDR3nt: TGCGCCAGCAGCCAAGACCTAGCGGGAGGGCCCTCGGGATACAATGAGCAGTTCTTC; CDR3aa: CASSQDLAGGPSGYNEQFF
abundance: NA; d_gene: NA; j_gene: TRBJ2-7; v_gene: TRBV6-5; CDR3nt: TGTGCCAGCAGTGCCTATAGCGGTAGCTCCTACGAGCAGTACTTC; CDR3aa: CASSAYSGSSYEQYF
abundance: NA; d_gene: NA; j_gene: TRBJ2-2; v_gene: TRBV19; CDR3nt: TGTGCCAGTAGTATTGAGGTAGCGAGCGGGGAGCTGTTTTTT; CDR3aa: CASSIEVASGELFF
abundance: NA; d_gene: TRBD2; j_gene: TRBJ2-5; v_gene: TRBV6-6; CDR3nt: TGTGCCAGCAGTTACTCATCCAGCGGGAGGGTAGAGACCCAGTACTTC; CDR3aa: CASSYSSSGRVETQYF
abundance: few; d_gene: NA; j_gene: TRBJ2-5; v_gene: TRBV27; CDR3nt: TGTGCCAGCAGTTTCAAAGAGACCCAGTACTTC; CDR3aa: CASSFKETQYF
abundance: few; d_gene: TRBD2; j_gene: TRBJ2-7; v_gene: TRBV7-2; CDR3nt: TGTGCCAGCAGCTTAGTAGCGGGGGGGTACGAGCAGTACTTC; CDR3aa: CASSLVAGGYEQYF
abundance: NA; d_gene: NA; j_gene: TRBJ1-5; v_gene: TRBV5-1; CDR3nt: TGCGCGGACATCCGCGAGAATCAGCCCCAGCATTTT; CDR3aa: CADIRENQPQHF
abundance: NA; d_gene: TRBD1; j_gene: TRBJ2-1; v_gene: TRBV19; CDR3nt: TGTGCCAGTGGCTCGGGACAGGGTAGGAATGAGCAGTTCTTC; CDR3aa: CASGSGQGRNEQFF
abundance: NA; d_gene: TRBD1; j_gene: TRBJ2-5; v_gene: TRBV5-6; CDR3nt: TGTGCCAGCAGCCCTCGTCAGGGGGCCTTAAGAGAGACCCAGTACTTC; CDR3aa: CASSPRQGALRETQYF
abundance: NA; d_gene: TRBD2; j_gene: TRBJ2-1; v_gene: TRBV6-5; CDR3nt: TGTGCCAGCTCACGACTAGCCGGTTTCAGCAATGAGCAGTTCTTC; CDR3aa: CASSRLAGFSNEQFF